This TCR beta chain appears in the sequencing data of a study of vaccination effects on CD4 cells after COVID-19. Study overall: Two-dose BNT162b2 or mRNA-1273 vaccination was given to participants.

This clone was found once. Its antigen is undetermined. Expansion with viral peptide pools was applied to antigen-specific CD4+ T cells by the ViraFEST assay prior to sequencing. With nine to eleven days of culture completed, CD4+ T cells were isolated. Vaccine recipients had no previous SARS-CoV-2 infection; their nucleocapsid antibodies were negative. CDR1 and CDR2 (germline): LGHDT, YNNKEL (reference sequence). J lost 6 bases, V lost 2 bases, and 4 bases had no gene match. This CDR3 is built from 16 residues. Libraries were prepared by immunoSEQ multiplex PCR; TCRdb keeps only in-frame clonotypes and omits some of them. Of about 63,000 clones listed, 70% to 85% are singletons.

The sequences come from CD4+ T cells from PBMCs cultured with HCoV-OC43 spike peptides, collected before COVID-19 vaccination. As to subset: HCoV-OC43 spike overlapping peptide pool stimulation. The sequence came from a human donor who received a COVID-19 vaccine. J is TRBJ1-6 and V is TRBV3-1 (or the pseudogene TRBV3-2), with 10 positions matching TRBD1. CDR3 sequence reads: CASSQYGTGVNSPLHF. The DNA for the CDR3 is TGTGCCAGCAGCCAATACGGGACAGGGGTTAATTCACCCCTCCACTTT.